This T cell receptor beta chain was found in a study of T cell responses to AZD1222 COVID-19 vaccine. Study-level findings and limits: It should be noted that donors were predominantly white British and more often female, and clonal diversity was possibly underestimated.

This clone was seen a few times. The antigen is undetermined. Using immunoSEQ multiplex PCR, the repertoire was profiled, and TCRdb retains in-frame clones only, with some absent. Here the sample spans 110,000 or so clones, more than 75% being singletons. The ends were cut back, 4 bases at V and 2 bases at J, with 18 bases in the middle. The CDR3 totals 17 residues. Germline V gives CDR1 MDHEN, CDR2 SYDVKM. This sequence joins TRBV28 and TRBJ1-5, with D maybe TRBD1 (5 bases). The clonotype was recovered from an adult in good health. This specimen was peripheral blood, taken on day 0 of AZD1222 vaccination. CDR3: CASSSTGLPRGNQPQHF. DNA for the CDR3: TGTGCCAGCAGTTCTACAGGATTACCGAGGGGCAATCAGCCCCAGCATTTT.